Below are 28 T cell receptor beta chains sequenced from a single sample in a study of blood T cells in healthy people across ages. Alongside a J-beta primer mix, a sample-barcoded 5' primer served in a second PCR lasting 7 to 11 cycles. In TCRdb, the 5' RACE reads were re-called with MiXCR into one record per CDR3 protein. The sample has about 800,000 distinct CDR3 sequences, 58% seen once. Sample: blood. Receptors originate from a man aged 25-40 years in good health.

The gene calls are TRBV20-1 and TRBJ2-5, with D maybe TRBD2 (6 bases). This CDR3 spans 15 amino acids. Per the germline V gene, CDR1 is DFQATT and CDR2 is SNEGSKA (reference sequence). V lost 2 bases and J lost 0, with 13 bases in between. CDR3 amino acids: CSARSEGMNQETQYF. The CDR3 DNA is TGCAGTGCTAGATCGGAGGGGATGAACCAAGAGACCCAGTACTTC.

Only a few counts were recorded for this clonotype. The chain links TRBV2 to TRBJ1-1; D not certain. The CDR3 has 13 amino acids. Germline V CDR1 and CDR2: SNHLY, FYNNEI. The V end was cut by 1 base, the J end by 1 base, with 4 bases between. CDR3 bases: TGTGCCAGCAGTGAAGGGCGGAACACTGAAGCTTTCTTT. This sequence encodes CASSEGRNTEAFF.

The chain links TRBV10-3 to TRBJ2-1; maybe TRBD2 (6 bases). CDR3 length: 12 amino acids. Trimming left V 7 bases short and J 8 bases short, with 12 bases between. From germline, CDR1 is ENHRY and CDR2 SYGVKD. CDR3 sequence reads: CAINGEVDEQFF. CDR3 DNA: TGTGCCATCAATGGGGAGGTCGATGAGCAGTTCTTC.

This clonotype was seen only a few times. The CDR3 coding sequence is TGCGCCAGCAGCTTGGTGGTAGCGGCTAGCTCCTACGAGCAGTACTTC. This codes for CASSLVVAASSYEQYF. The chain is built from TRBV5-1 and TRBJ2-7; possible D gene TRBD2, 6 bases. Germline V gene data show CDR1 as SGHRS and CDR2 as YFSETQ. The CDR3 runs 16 residues. V lost 0 bases and J lost 0, with 13 bases in between. Variable domain in full (rest from reference TRBV5-1 and TRBJ2-7): KAGVTQTPRYLIKTRGQQVTLSCSPISGHRSVSWYQQTPGQGLQFLFEYFSETQRNKGNFPGRFSGRQFSNSRSEMNVSTLELGDSALYLCASSLVVAASSYEQYFGPGTRLTVT.

The rearrangement uses TRBV29-1 and TRBJ2-7, with TRBD2 identical over 8 bases. Germline V gene data show CDR1 as SQVTM and CDR2 as ANQGSEA. The CDR3 length is 14 residues. V was clipped by 1 base and J by 3 bases; unmatched bases: 5. In nucleotides, the CDR3 is TGCAGCGTTGAAGTCGGCGGGGGGAGCTACGAGCAGTACTTC. Protein: CSVEVGGGSYEQYF.

In this sample, this clonotype turned up a few times. This rearrangement joins TRBV11-2 to TRBJ2-7; the match to TRBD1 covers 9 bases. CDR3 length equals 15 residues. V lost 4 bases and J lost 5; bases outside the gene matches: 9. Germline-derived CDR1 and CDR2 are SGHAT and FQNNGV. CDR3 loop: CASSSRGTGMHEQYF. CDR3 nucleotide sequence: TGTGCCAGCAGCTCCCGGGGGACAGGGATGCACGAGCAGTACTTC.

V gene TRBV9 combines with J gene TRBJ2-1; D is unclear. CDR1 is SGDLS, CDR2 YYNGEE, per germline. This CDR3 has 14 amino acids. Trimming removed 0 bases from V and 3 bases from J, with 7 bases in between. Here the CDR3 reads CASSVGTDYNEQFF. The CDR3 DNA reads TGTGCCAGCAGCGTAGGGACGGACTACAATGAGCAGTTCTTC.

This sequence joins TRBV29-1 and TRBJ2-7, with TRBD2 matching 8 bases. J lost 5 bases, V lost 3 bases, and 6 bases had no gene match. CDR3 length: 13 residues. The germline V gene encodes CDR1 SQVTM and CDR2 ANQGSEA. This CDR3 is CSVETGLADEQYF. CDR3 nucleotides: TGCAGCGTTGAGACTGGACTAGCTGACGAGCAGTACTTC.

The chain carries TRBV20-1 and TRBJ2-1; TRBD1 agrees at 9 bases. Germline loops: CDR1 DFQATT, CDR2 SNEGSKA (reference sequence). CDR3 length equals 13 residues. CDR3 loop: CSGTGGQNNEQFF. The CDR3 bases are TGCAGCGGCACAGGGGGCCAGAACAATGAGCAGTTCTTC.

The chain joins TRBV28 to TRBJ2-5; D perhaps matches TRBD2 (6 bases). Trimming took 5 bases from V and 8 from J, leaving 18 bases between them. The CDR3 extends over 14 amino acids. Looked up from germline, CDR1 is MDHEN and CDR2 is SYDVKM. CDR3 DNA sequence: TGTGCCAGCAGTCCCCGAGCGGGCACAGGAACCCAGTACTTC. Its protein product is CASSPRAGTGTQYF.

The gene calls are TRBV10-3 and TRBJ2-1, with a tentative D call TRBD2 (7 bases). TRBJ2-7 explains the end of the DNA better; the J call may be wrong. Germline CDR1 and CDR2: ENHRY and SYGVKD. The CDR3 covers 15 residues. CDR3 in DNA: TGTGCCATCAGCAAGCAAGGGGGGGGCAACAATGAGCAGTACTTC. Translated, it gives CAISKQGGGNNEQYF.

This chain connects TRBV5-4 to TRBJ2-1, with 7 nucleotides matching TRBD1. The CDR3 loop spans 14 amino acids. The germline CDR1 and CDR2 sequences are SGHNT and YYREEE (reference sequence). Unmatched junction bases numbered 6, after V lost 4 bases and J lost 5 bases. In nucleotides, the CDR3 is TGTGCCAGCAGCCGACCTACAGGGGACAATGAGCAGTTCTTC. Translation gives CASSRPTGDNEQFF.

The sample holds one count of this clonotype. The gene calls are TRBV6-6 and TRBJ2-5; possible D gene TRBD1, 6 bases. Deletions cut 5 bases from V and 4 bases from J, with 20 bases between. Looked up from germline, CDR1 is MNHNY and CDR2 is SVGAGI (reference sequence). CDR3 length: 16 amino acids. CDR3 coding DNA: TGTGCCAGCAGTAACCAAGGACAGAAAAAACGAGAGACCCAGTACTTC. This codes for CASSNQGQKKRETQYF.

This clonotype was seen a few times. The genes are TRBV7-9 and TRBJ2-7, with D perhaps matching TRBD2 (6 bases). V lost 8 bases and J 7 bases, leaving 24 bases between the germline ends. Per the germline V gene, CDR1 is SEHNR and CDR2 is FQNEAQ (reference sequence). CDR3 length: 15 amino acids. As DNA, the CDR3 is TGTGCCAGCGGTGTTAGCGGATACTTATACAATGAGCAGTACTTC. Translating gives CASGVSGYLYNEQYF.

The chain employs TRBV12-3 or TRBV12-4 and TRBJ2-1; 7 bases are shared with TRBD2. Germline trimming cut 3 bases from V and 6 bases from J; bases unmatched to any gene: 5. The CDR3 sequence is 14 residues long. Here the CDR3 DNA reads TGTGCCAGCAGTTTTGGCGGGAGCCTCAATGAGCAGTTCTTC. Protein sequence: CASSFGGSLNEQFF.

This clonotype has more than one count but fewer than ten. The chain links TRBV29-1 to TRBJ2-5; the match to TRBD1 covers 9 bases. V shed 5 bases and J 5 bases; nucleotides not matched to a gene: 6. CDR1 is SQVTM and CDR2 is ANQGSEA in the germline V gene. This CDR3 spans 13 amino acids. The CDR3 bases are TGCAGCGTTATGACAGGGGGAGACGAGACCCAGTACTTC. Translated, it gives CSVMTGGDETQYF.

V and J are TRBV2 and TRBJ2-1; TRBD2 aligns across 9 bases. V lost 8 bases and J lost 7; bases outside the gene matches: 6. In germline, CDR1 is SNHLY, CDR2 FYNNEI. The CDR3 contains 13 residues. The CDR3 DNA reads TGTGCCAGCGTGAAGCGGGGGGAAAATGAGCAGTTCTTC. This translates into CASVKRGENEQFF.

The CDR3 loop reads CSAELAGRKETQYF. CDR3 nucleotides: TGCAGTGCGGAGCTAGCGGGGCGAAAAGAGACCCAGTACTTC. The rearrangement uses TRBV20-1 and TRBJ2-5; the match to TRBD2 covers 9 bases. The CDR3 is 14 residues long. Unmatched junction bases numbered 8, after V lost 6 bases and J lost 3 bases. CDR1 DFQATT and CDR2 SNEGSKA come from the germline V gene (reference sequence).

CDR3 sequence (DNA): TGTGCCAGCAGCCTAACCGCACGAGACGGGCTTCCTAACTATGGCTACACCTTC. Protein product: CASSLTARDGLPNYGYTF. The rearrangement uses TRBV3-1 and TRBJ1-2; D is unresolved. V was clipped by 4 bases and J by 0 bases, with 21 bases between them. In germline, CDR1 is LGHDT, CDR2 YNNKEL (reference sequence). The CDR3 is made up of 18 amino acids.

The J gene is TRBJ1-4, the V gene TRBV2; no definite D call. V dropped 10 bases and J dropped 0 bases, with 6 bases sitting between them. The CDR3 contains 12 residues. The germline gives CDR1 SNHLY, CDR2 FYNNEI. CDR3 residues: CATGATNEKLFF. CDR3 in DNA: TGTGCCACCGGGGCAACTAATGAAAAACTGTTTTTT.

This clonotype appeared a few times. The rearrangement uses TRBV11-1 and TRBJ2-5, with 10 bases matching TRBD2. CDR1 is SGHAT and CDR2 is FQDESV in the germline V gene (reference sequence). V lost 5 bases to trimming and J lost 4 bases; unmatched junction nucleotides: 7. CDR3 size: 15 residues. CDR3 bases: TGTGCCAGCAGCCTACTACTAGCGGGACGAGAGACCCAGTACTTC. The encoded protein is CASSLLLAGRETQYF.

This clonotype was seen once. This chain joins TRBV4-2 and TRBJ2-7, with D possibly matching TRBD2 (6 bases). Germline CDR1 and CDR2: LGHNA and YNFKEQ. This CDR3 has 13 amino acids. Trimming took 0 bases from V and 10 from J, leaving 13 bases between them. The CDR3 region has the DNA TGTGCCAGCAGCCAAGACGGGGGAGAGGCCCAGTACTTC. This codes for CASSQDGGEAQYF.

This clonotype showed up just a few times. The V gene is TRBV5-1, the J gene TRBJ1-6, with D unresolved. With 0 bases removed from V and 11 bases from J, the gap between germline ends came to 15 bases. The germline CDR1 and CDR2 sequences are SGHRS and YFSETQ. The CDR3 is made up of 15 amino acids. This chain's CDR3 is CASSLEAGSLAPLHF. In nucleotides, the CDR3 is TGCGCCAGCAGCTTGGAGGCTGGTTCTCTAGCACCCCTCCACTTT.

CDR3 DNA sequence: TGTGCCAGCAGCTTATCCCAGCCGAATGAGCAGTTCTTC. This gives the protein CASSLSQPNEQFF. The rearrangement links TRBV7-9 to TRBJ2-1; D is undetermined. Trimming shortened V by 2 bases and J by 7 bases, and 9 bases separated the two germline ends. The CDR3 is 13 amino acids. In germline, CDR1 is SEHNR, CDR2 FQNEAQ (reference sequence).

V is TRBV30 and J is TRBJ1-4, with 7 bases fitting TRBD1. The germline V gene encodes CDR1 GTSNPN and CDR2 SVGIG (reference sequence). The CDR3 is made up of 14 amino acids. The V gene end was trimmed by 1 base and the J gene end by 4 bases; junction bases not matched to a gene: 3. The CDR3 bases are TGTGCCTGGAGTGGGGGGACAGTTAATGAAAAACTGTTTTTT. As protein: CAWSGGTVNEKLFF.

This sequence joins TRBV6-2 or TRBV6-3 and TRBJ2-6, with 10 bases lining up with TRBD2. Germline CDR1 MNHEY, CDR2 SVGEGT. This CDR3 comprises 16 residues. After removal of 7 bases from V and 1 base from J, the junction contained 4 bases not matched to a gene. CDR3 bases: TGTGCCAGCAAATCTAGCGGGAGTTCTGGGGCCAACGTCCTGACTTTC. It codes for CASKSSGSSGANVLTF.

The chain has TRBV7-9 and TRBJ2-5; TRBD2 matches at 7 bases. The CDR3 is made up of 13 amino acids. Trimming at V came to 5 bases and at J to 5 bases, leaving 5 bases not matched to a gene. Germline CDR1 SEHNR, CDR2 FQNEAQ (reference sequence). Written as DNA, the CDR3 is TGTGCCAGCAGCCGTGGACTAGGCGAGACCCAGTACTTC. Protein: CASSRGLGETQYF.

This rearrangement joins TRBV4-3 to TRBJ2-3, with 8 bases fitting TRBD2. The CDR3 runs 19 residues. Germline V gene data show CDR1 as LGHNA and CDR2 as YSLEER. V trimming: 0 bases; J trimming: 0 bases; junction bases outside the gene matches: 11. CDR3 loop: CASSQDPDSGGLSTDTQYF. DNA for the CDR3: TGCGCCAGCAGCCAAGATCCGGATTCGGGAGGGCTTAGCACAGATACGCAGTATTTT.